This TCR beta chain was sequenced during a study of OX40 agonist ivuxolimab in advanced cancers. About the study: Participants, 65% to 85% male, averaged roughly 59 years of age, ranging from roughly 20 to 85. Study findings and constraints: Partial responders receiving 0.1-3.0 mg/kg showed among the lowest clonal expansion.

TCRdb's copy holds only in-frame clones and misses some; the assay was immunoSEQ multiplex PCR. This table holds about 59,000 clones, around 93% found once. This CDR3 has 13 residues. V gave up 10 bases and J gave up 5 bases, with 15 bases separating them. Germline values: CDR1 PRHDT, CDR2 FYEKMQ (reference sequence). Details on this clone: Its antigen is undetermined.

This rearrangement joins TRBV13 to TRBJ2-1; D is possibly TRBD1 or TRBD2 (6 bases each). The receptor was derived from an adult with an advanced solid tumor such as melanoma, head and neck, liver or kidney cancer. Sample: CD4+ or CD8+ T cells sorted from blood, taken in a trial of the OX40 agonist ivuxolimab. The CDR3 loop is CATSRRGDNEQFF. The CDR3 DNA reads TGTGCCACCTCCCGGAGGGGGGACAATGAGCAGTTCTTC.